This T cell receptor beta chain came from a study of blood T cell repertoires in COVID-19. Overall study: The samples span acute and convalescent COVID-19 from the United States, Italy and Spain. T cells, B-cell-depleted T cells, or PBMCs provided the cDNA or gDNA that served as material.

Under the authors' procedure: Cell counts per sample came from amplifying reference gene primers. Using immunoSEQ multiplex PCR, the repertoire was profiled, and TCRdb retains in-frame clones only, with some absent. The DNA gave D and trimming, while V, J and clone size come from that table. The sample shows 250,000 to 350,000 clones, 86% of them seen only once. CDR1 and CDR2 (germline): GTSNPN, SVGIG (reference sequence). The CDR3 contains 12 residues. V lost 7 bases, J lost 4 bases, and 7 bases stayed unmatched. This sequence joins TRBV30 and TRBJ2-7; TRBD1 aligns across 7 bases. Sequencing input: peripheral blood. The receptor's source is a woman in her fifties or sixties with acute or convalescent COVID-19. In DNA, the CDR3 is TGTGCCTCTGACAGGGCCGGGTACGAGCAGTACTTC. Its protein product is CASDRAGYEQYF.